The 32 T cell receptor beta chains listed next were all sequenced from one sample in a study of blood T cell repertoires in COVID-19. TCRdb keeps only in-frame clones here, not all; method: immunoSEQ multiplex PCR. The data show some 60,000 clones, about four fifths seen once. Sequenced material: peripheral blood. The receptors shown here come from a man at least 80 years old with COVID-19, enrolled during active disease.

The chain has TRBV19 and TRBJ1-5; D gene uncertain. The CDR3 has 13 residues. Trimming left V 6 bases short and J 0 bases short, with 6 bases between. Germline loops: CDR1 LNHDA, CDR2 SQIVND (reference sequence). The CDR3 DNA is TGTGCCAGTAGGAGGTATAGCAATCAGCCCCAGCATTTT. Encoded protein: CASRRYSNQPQHF.

This clone has more than one count but fewer than ten. In nucleotides, the CDR3 is TGTGCCAGCAGCTTCGCGTCAGGGATTGGAAACACCATATATTTT. It encodes CASSFASGIGNTIYF. This chain links TRBV7-2 with TRBJ1-3; weak D call: TRBD1 (5 bases). The CDR3 has 15 residues. The ends were cut back, 3 bases at V and 3 bases at J, with 12 bases in the middle. Germline lookup yields CDR1 SGHTA and CDR2 FQGNSA. Full variable domain (missing parts from reference TRBV7-2 and TRBJ1-3): GAGVSQSPSNKVTEKGKDVELRCDPISGHTALYWYRQSLGQGLEFLIYFQGNSAPDKSGLPSDRFSAERTGGSVSTLTIQRTQQEDSAVYLCASSFASGIGNTIYFGEGSWLTVV.

The rearrangement joins TRBV18 to TRBJ1-4; 7 bases match TRBD1. CDR3 length: 15 amino acids. Germline V gene sequence: CDR1 KGHSH, CDR2 LQKENI. Trimming took 4 bases from V and 2 from J; bases not matched to a gene: 4. In DNA form, the CDR3 reads TGTGCCAGCTCACTAGCCAGGGGGACTAATGAAAAACTGTTTTTT. Encoded protein: CASSLARGTNEKLFF. The full variable domain, completed using reference TRBV18 and TRBJ1-4, is NAGVMQNPRHLVRRRGQEARLRCSPMKGHSHVYWYRQLPEEGLKFMVYLQKENIIDESGMPKERFSAEFPKEGPSILRIQQVVRGDSAAYFCASSLARGTNEKLFFGSGTQLSVL.

The chain links TRBV4-1 to TRBJ2-2; TRBD2 is a possible D gene (6 bases). Per the germline V gene, CDR1 is MGHRA and CDR2 is YSYEKL. V was pared by 1 base and J by 4 bases, with 10 bases between. This CDR3 comprises 15 residues. The CDR3 is CASSQAGVGTGELFF. As DNA, the CDR3 is TGCGCCAGCAGCCAAGCGGGAGTAGGCACCGGGGAGCTGTTTTTT.

This chain uses TRBV18 with TRBJ2-1; 15 nucleotides agree with TRBD2. With V trimmed by 3 bases and J by 3 bases, 3 bases remained unmatched. The CDR3 is made up of 17 amino acids. The germline V gene encodes CDR1 KGHSH and CDR2 LQKENI. CDR3 loop: CASSPGLAGGHYNEQFF. As DNA, the CDR3 is TGTGCCAGCTCACCGGGACTAGCGGGGGGCCACTACAATGAGCAGTTCTTC.

The chain combines TRBV6-5 with TRBJ1-4, with a tentative D call TRBD1 (5 bases). Trimming took 2 bases from V and 10 from J, leaving 17 bases between them. Germline loops: CDR1 MNHEY, CDR2 SVGAGI. The CDR3 is 15 residues long. The CDR3 DNA sequence: TGTGCCAGCAGTTACGCGGGGGATCGGCGTATAAAACTGTTTTTT. The encoded protein is CASSYAGDRRIKLFF.

CDR3 protein: CASRPRGGDSYNEQFF. The CDR3 coding sequence is TGCGCCAGCAGACCCCGTGGCGGGGACTCCTACAATGAGCAGTTCTTC. This chain joins TRBV5-1 and TRBJ2-1, with D possibly being TRBD2 (6 bases). Trimming shortened V by 5 bases and J by 0 bases, and 15 bases separated the two germline ends. CDR1 SGHRS and CDR2 YFSETQ come from the germline V gene. The CDR3 spans 16 residues.

The rearrangement joins TRBV7-9 to TRBJ1-2; unclear D gene. The germline gives CDR1 SEHNR, CDR2 FQNEAQ (reference sequence). The CDR3 is 15 residues long. Trimming removed 4 bases at V and 6 bases at J, with 18 bases between. The CDR3 sequence: CASSYSSEAGHGYTF. The DNA of the CDR3 is TGTGCCAGCAGCTACTCAAGCGAGGCGGGTCATGGCTACACCTTC.

The chain joins TRBV7-2 to TRBJ2-3, with 7 positions matching TRBD2. The CDR3 is 15 amino acids. J gave up 0 bases and V 6 bases, and 6 bases lay outside the gene matches. Germline V lookup: CDR1 SGHTA, CDR2 FQGNSA. The CDR3 spells CASSFTGGSTDTQYF. The CDR3 DNA reads TGTGCCAGCAGTTTCACGGGGGGTAGCACAGATACGCAGTATTTT.

V and J are TRBV29-1 and TRBJ2-3; D possibly corresponds to TRBD1 (5 bases). This CDR3 contains 16 residues. Germline V gene data show CDR1 as SQVTM and CDR2 as ANQGSEA. The V and J ends lost 1 base and 4 bases respectively, with 18 bases between them. CDR3 protein: CSVEGGDAGFADTQYF. For the CDR3, the DNA is TGCAGCGTTGAAGGGGGCGACGCAGGGTTCGCAGATACGCAGTATTTT.

The V gene is TRBV4-1, the J gene TRBJ1-2; 8 bases line up with TRBD1. The CDR3 is 15 residues long. Per germline, CDR1 MGHRA and CDR2 YSYEKL. V trimming: 2 bases; J trimming: 6 bases; junction bases outside the gene matches: 8. CDR3 protein: CASSQTTSRGHGYTF. The CDR3 bases are TGCGCCAGCAGCCAAACTACGAGCAGGGGGCATGGCTACACCTTC.

The chain is built from TRBV4-3 and TRBJ1-1; D gene ambiguous. Trimming left V 4 bases short and J 1 base short, with 16 bases between. The CDR3 is 16 residues long. From germline, CDR1 is LGHNA and CDR2 YSLEER. In nucleotides, the CDR3 is TGCGCCAGCAGCCCCCGGGGAGGTCCCCCGAACACTGAAGCTTTCTTT. Translating gives CASSPRGGPPNTEAFF.

A few counts support this clone. The V call is TRBV21-1, the J call TRBJ2-3; the table's D call, TRBD1, has no DNA check behind it. TRBV21-1 is assigned pseudogene status. The CDR3 covers 16 residues. CDR3 sequence: CASSKTGQGATDTQYF. As DNA, the CDR3 is TGTGCCAGCAGCAAGACAGGACAGGGGGCAACAGATACGCAGTATTTT.

The V and J genes are TRBV7-2 and TRBJ2-1; 13 bases map to TRBD2. CDR3 length: 16 residues. Trimming took 3 bases from V and 12 from J; bases not matched to a gene: 11. Germline CDR1 reads SGHTA; CDR2 reads FQGNSA. CDR3 protein: CASSLYGTSGVGSQFF. The CDR3 region has the DNA TGTGCCAGCAGCTTGTACGGGACTAGCGGGGTTGGATCGCAGTTCTTC.

The gene calls are TRBV4-3 and TRBJ2-7, with 11 bases lining up with TRBD2. CDR3 length: 17 residues. The J segment lost 4 bases and the V segment lost 1 base, leaving 9 bases of the junction unmatched. Germline V lookup: CDR1 LGHNA, CDR2 YSLEER. Here the CDR3 DNA reads TGCGCCAGCAGCCAAGGGGCTCTAGCGGGGGGTTCGTACGAGCAGTACTTC. Amino acid sequence: CASSQGALAGGSYEQYF.

This chain connects TRBV28 to TRBJ1-2; D gene ambiguous. Per the germline V gene, CDR1 is MDHEN and CDR2 is SYDVKM. With 6 bases removed from V and 5 bases from J, the gap between germline ends came to 16 bases. The CDR3 is 14 amino acids. This chain's CDR3 is CASRSPRLTYGYTF. CDR3 nucleotides: TGTGCCAGCAGGTCCCCCCGACTCACGTATGGCTACACCTTC.

This sequence joins TRBV4-3 and TRBJ1-1; possible D gene TRBD1, 6 bases. Trimming shortened V by 0 bases and J by 0 bases, and 14 bases separated the two germline ends. CDR1 and CDR2 from the germline V gene are LGHNA and YSLEER. This CDR3 comprises 17 residues. Written as DNA, the CDR3 is TGCGCCAGCAGCCAAGAAGGACCGGGGGGCATGAACACTGAAGCTTTCTTT. Its translation: CASSQEGPGGMNTEAFF.

This clone has just one count. The rearrangement joins TRBV24-1 to TRBJ2-3, with TRBD1 matching 7 bases. Germline assignment: CDR1 KGHDR and CDR2 SFDVKD. V lost 1 base and J lost 6; bases outside the gene matches: 0. This CDR3 comprises 13 residues. CDR3 residues: CATSDLGGDTQYF. CDR3 in DNA: TGTGCCACCAGTGATTTAGGGGGCGATACGCAGTATTTT.

The chain combines TRBV11-2 with TRBJ2-7; TRBD1 might be the D (5 bases). V lost 5 bases, J lost 2 bases, and 13 bases lay in between. Looked up from germline, CDR1 is SGHAT and CDR2 is FQNNGV. The CDR3 is made up of 14 amino acids. The CDR3 DNA sequence: TGTGCCAGCAGCCCGAGGACAAACCCCTACGAGCAGTACTTC. It yields the protein CASSPRTNPYEQYF.

The chain employs TRBV7-2 and TRBJ2-1; 9 bases agree with TRBD1. V lost 2 bases and J lost 6; bases outside the gene matches: 2. Germline V gene sequence: CDR1 SGHTA, CDR2 FQGNSA. The CDR3 has 14 amino acids. CDR3 protein: CASSLTGGSNEQFF. The CDR3 region has the DNA TGTGCCAGCAGCTTAACAGGGGGCAGCAATGAGCAGTTCTTC. The whole variable domain, remainder taken from reference TRBV7-2 and TRBJ2-1, is GAGVSQSPSNKVTEKGKDVELRCDPISGHTALYWYRQSLGQGLEFLIYFQGNSAPDKSGLPSDRFSAERTGGSVSTLTIQRTQQEDSAVYLCASSLTGGSNEQFFGPGTRLTVL.

The rearrangement uses TRBV7-9 and TRBJ2-3; 9 positions agree with TRBD2. The trim removed 1 base at V and 0 bases at J, leaving 2 bases unmatched. Germline V gene lookup returns CDR1 SEHNR and CDR2 FQNEAQ (reference sequence). CDR3 size: 16 residues. This CDR3 is CASSLGLAGSTDTQYF. The CDR3 DNA reads TGTGCCAGCAGCTTAGGGCTAGCGGGGAGCACAGATACGCAGTATTTT. The full variable domain, in which reference TRBV7-9 and TRBJ2-3 provide the parts outside the CDR3, is DTGVSQNPRHKITKRGQNVTFRCDPISEHNRLYWYRQTLGQGPEFLTYFQNEAQLEKSRLLSDRFSAERPKGSFSTLEIQRTEQGDSAMYLCASSLGLAGSTDTQYFGPGTRLTVL.

In its sample, this clone was seen a few times. The V gene is TRBV18, the J gene TRBJ1-4; D gene ambiguous. The CDR3 consists of 13 residues. The germline V and J ends were trimmed by 4 bases and 12 bases, with 15 bases remaining between them. Germline lookup yields CDR1 KGHSH and CDR2 LQKENI. The CDR3 region has the DNA TGTGCCAGCTCACTTGGACTCAAAGACCAACTGTTTTTT. As protein: CASSLGLKDQLFF.

V gene TRBV5-1 combines with J gene TRBJ1-1; D may be TRBD1 (6 bases). Trimming took off 5 bases at V and 5 bases at J, with 22 bases between the two ends. This CDR3 is built from 16 residues. Germline loops: CDR1 SGHRS, CDR2 YFSETQ. The CDR3 DNA is TGCGCCAGCAGGGGAGGCGGGGGGCACGGGGAGACTGAAGCTTTCTTT. It encodes CASRGGGGHGETEAFF.

The chain employs TRBV5-5 and TRBJ1-1; TRBD1 matches 7 bases. The V gene end was trimmed by 4 bases and the J gene end by 0 bases; junction bases not matched to a gene: 9. The CDR3 has 16 residues. Germline lookup yields CDR1 SGHKS and CDR2 YYEKEE (reference sequence). The DNA for the CDR3 is TGTGCCAGCAGCCCCAATGTAGGGGGCATGAACACTGAAGCTTTCTTT. As protein: CASSPNVGGMNTEAFF.

The sample holds one count of this clone. The chain couples TRBV7-9 to TRBJ1-4; TRBD1 might be the D (5 bases). In germline, CDR1 is SEHNR, CDR2 FQNEAQ (reference sequence). V gave up 11 bases and J gave up 8 bases, with 18 bases separating them. The CDR3 covers 13 residues. The CDR3 DNA follows: TGTGCCGGGGGGAGGCAAGTCACGGAAAAACTGTTTTTT. Amino acid sequence: CAGGRQVTEKLFF.

The chain couples TRBV6-2 or TRBV6-3 to TRBJ1-2; D is perhaps TRBD1 (6 bases). The CDR3 runs 17 residues. CDR1 MNHEY and CDR2 SVGEGT come from the germline V gene. Trimming removed 5 bases from V and 2 bases from J, with 21 bases in between. Here the CDR3 DNA reads TGTGCCAGCAGTGACGCCTTGGCCAGGGGCGCCAACTATGGCTACACCTTC. Translating gives CASSDALARGANYGYTF.

This chain links TRBV18 with TRBJ1-1, with 7 bases aligning to TRBD1. V shed 3 bases and J 5 bases; nucleotides not matched to a gene: 9. In germline, CDR1 is KGHSH, CDR2 LQKENI. This CDR3 has 15 amino acids. The CDR3 region has the DNA TGTGCCAGCTCACCGCGAGGGGGCGCGGAAACTGAAGCTTTCTTT. Translated: CASSPRGGAETEAFF.

The V call is TRBV19, the J call TRBJ1-5; 8 bases map to TRBD1. The V gene's germline CDR1 is LNHDA and CDR2 SQIVND (reference sequence). J lost 2 bases, V lost 7 bases, and 4 bases had no gene match. The CDR3 consists of 14 residues. For the CDR3, the DNA is TGTGCCAGTACCTGGGGACAGGGCAATCAGCCCCAGCATTTT. Translated, it gives CASTWGQGNQPQHF. Full variable domain (remainder filled in from reference TRBV19 and TRBJ1-5): DGGITQSPKYLFRKEGQNVTLSCEQNLNHDAMYWYRQDPGQGLRLIYYSQIVNDFQKGDIAEGYSVSREKKESFPLTVTSAQKNPTAFYLCASTWGQGNQPQHFGDGTRLSIL.

This clone appeared a single time. V and J are TRBV18 and TRBJ1-3; D unclear. Germline values: CDR1 KGHSH, CDR2 LQKENI. Trimming removed 0 bases from V and 8 bases from J, with 5 bases in between. The CDR3 consists of 12 residues. As DNA, the CDR3 is TGTGCCAGCTCACCACCCGGTGACACCATATATTTT. This gives the protein CASSPPGDTIYF. Drawing the rest from reference TRBV18 and TRBJ1-3, the complete variable domain is NAGVMQNPRHLVRRRGQEARLRCSPMKGHSHVYWYRQLPEEGLKFMVYLQKENIIDESGMPKERFSAEFPKEGPSILRIQQVVRGDSAAYFCASSPPGDTIYFGEGSWLTVV.

CDR3 DNA sequence: TGTGCCAGCAGTTTTCGGAGGGGTAACACTGAAGCTTTCTTT. Its protein product is CASSFRRGNTEAFF. The chain links TRBV27 to TRBJ1-1, with D perhaps TRBD1 (5 bases). Germline V gene lookup returns CDR1 MNHEY and CDR2 SMNVEV (reference sequence). V was pared by 3 bases and J by 2 bases, with 10 bases between. The CDR3 extends over 14 amino acids.

The V call is TRBV24-1, the J call TRBJ1-3; D gene ambiguous. The CDR3 runs to 17 residues. Germline CDR1 is KGHDR and CDR2 is SFDVKD. V lost 4 bases to trimming and J lost 0 bases, with 15 bases between them. DNA of the CDR3: TGTGCCACCAGTGACCCTCGGACGGGAGACTCTGGAAACACCATATATTTT. Encoded protein: CATSDPRTGDSGNTIYF.

The rearrangement uses TRBV29-1 and TRBJ1-5, with D unclear. The germline gives CDR1 SQVTM, CDR2 ANQGSEA. V was shortened by 6 bases and J by 8 bases, with 14 bases between the two germline ends. CDR3 length: 12 amino acids. The DNA for the CDR3 is TGCAGCGTCAAAGAGGCCGGGGAGCCCCAGCATTTT. Translation gives CSVKEAGEPQHF.